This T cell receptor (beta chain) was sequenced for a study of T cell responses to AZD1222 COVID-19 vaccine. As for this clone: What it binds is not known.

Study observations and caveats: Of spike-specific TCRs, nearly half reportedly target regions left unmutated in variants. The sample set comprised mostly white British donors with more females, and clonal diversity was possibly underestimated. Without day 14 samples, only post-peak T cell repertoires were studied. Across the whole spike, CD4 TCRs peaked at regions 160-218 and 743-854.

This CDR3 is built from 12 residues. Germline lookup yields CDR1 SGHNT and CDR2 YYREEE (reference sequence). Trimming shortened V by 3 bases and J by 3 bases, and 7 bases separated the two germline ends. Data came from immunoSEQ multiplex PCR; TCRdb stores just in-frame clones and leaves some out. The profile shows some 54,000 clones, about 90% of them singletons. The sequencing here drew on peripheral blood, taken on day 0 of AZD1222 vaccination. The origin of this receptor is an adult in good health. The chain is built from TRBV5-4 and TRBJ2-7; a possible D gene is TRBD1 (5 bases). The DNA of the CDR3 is TGTGCCAGCAGCTACGACAGCTACGAGCAGTACTTC. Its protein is CASSYDSYEQYF.